These 31 T cell receptor beta chains were all obtained from the same sample, sequenced in a study of T-cell reconstitution after alpha-beta-depleted transplantation in children. Unique molecular identifiers were incorporated into the prepared TCRbeta library. TCRdb analysed the PCR reads with MiXCR anew, one entry per CDR3 protein. The table lists around 380,000 distinct CDR3 sequences, around 9.9% of them singletons. This material consisted of PBMCs from the stem cell graft donor, taken from the stem cell graft. The receptor source for this set is a human donor who donated a stem cell graft to a child with acute myeloid leukemia.

This clonotype was seen repeatedly, ten times or more. V is TRBV7-2 and J is TRBJ2-5; D is ambiguous. CDR1 is SGHTA, CDR2 FQGNSA, per germline. With 0 bases removed from V and 9 bases from J, the gap between germline ends came to 14 bases. The length of the CDR3 is 14 residues. Here the CDR3 reads CASSLAGLGLAQYF. For the CDR3, the DNA is TGTGCCAGCAGCTTAGCGGGCCTCGGGTTGGCCCAGTACTTC.

This rearrangement joins TRBV7-2 to TRBJ1-2; 9 bases are shared with TRBD1. V was pared by 5 bases and J by 7 bases, with 11 bases of the junction left unmatched. CDR1 is SGHTA, CDR2 FQGNSA, per germline. The CDR3 sequence is 15 residues long. In nucleotides, the CDR3 is TGTGCCAGCAGCGAGCGCCGGGACAGGGTTTTTGGCTACACCTTC. It translates to CASSERRDRVFGYTF.

In this sample, this clonotype turned up many times. The chain is built from TRBV25-1 and TRBJ1-1, with 8 bases identical to TRBD1. CDR1 and CDR2 from the germline V gene are MGHDK and SYGVNS. V shed 3 bases and J 5 bases; nucleotides not matched to a gene: 2. There are 13 residues in the CDR3. DNA of the CDR3: TGTGCCAGCAGTGACAGGGGGCGGACTGAAGCTTTCTTT. Amino acid sequence: CASSDRGRTEAFF.

The table lists this clonotype with many counts. This chain links TRBV2 with TRBJ1-2; 8 bases line up with TRBD1. J gave up 7 bases and V 7 bases, and 14 bases lay outside the gene matches. Germline CDR1 and CDR2: SNHLY and FYNNEI. The CDR3 consists of 15 residues. Here the CDR3 DNA reads TGTGCCAGCAAATTGACAGGGGCGACCAGTGCTGGCTACACCTTC. Amino acids: CASKLTGATSAGYTF.

This clonotype was observed a handful of times. The chain has TRBV6-1 and TRBJ2-7; D unresolved. CDR1 is MNHNS, CDR2 SASEGT, per germline. The CDR3 is made up of 13 amino acids. V lost 6 bases and J lost 2, with 11 bases in between. For the CDR3, the DNA is TGTGCCAGCAGCCTGGCGCCGGCCTACGAGCAGTACGTC. It translates to CASSLAPAYEQYV.

This chain uses TRBV20-1 with TRBJ2-5; D perhaps matches TRBD2 (6 bases). The V gene lost 4 bases and the J gene lost 1 base, with 16 bases spanning the gap. CDR1 is DFQATT, CDR2 SNEGSKA, per germline (reference sequence). The CDR3 spans 15 residues. Written as DNA, the CDR3 is TGCAGTGCTACCCCAGCTAGCGTGGGCCAAGAGACCCAGTACTTC. Residues: CSATPASVGQETQYF.

This rearrangement joins TRBV2 to TRBJ2-3; D unresolved. This CDR3 spans 15 amino acids. V was shortened by 3 bases and J by 2 bases, with 12 bases between the two germline ends. Germline V lookup: CDR1 SNHLY, CDR2 FYNNEI. CDR3 nucleotide sequence: TGTGCCAGCAGTGACGGGCGGTTACCCACAGATACGCAGTATTTT. Protein: CASSDGRLPTDTQYF.

This clonotype occurred a few times. The chain combines TRBV20-1 with TRBJ2-3, with D hard to call. Germline V lookup: CDR1 DFQATT, CDR2 SNEGSKA (reference sequence). V dropped 2 bases and J dropped 6 bases, with 6 bases sitting between them. This CDR3 has 11 amino acids. The CDR3 region has the DNA TGCAGTGCTAGAAGGTCGGATACGCAGTATTTT. This gives the protein CSARRSDTQYF.

V usage is TRBV29-1 and J usage is TRBJ2-7, with D tentatively TRBD1 (6 bases). V was shortened by 5 bases and J by 4 bases, with 9 bases between the two germline ends. This CDR3 contains 11 residues. Germline values: CDR1 SQVTM, CDR2 ANQGSEA. Here the CDR3 reads CSVQQGYEQYV. The CDR3 DNA is TGCAGCGTTCAACAGGGTTACGAGCAGTACGTC.

This clonotype was counted ten times or more. The V gene is TRBV20-1, the J gene TRBJ2-3, with TRBD2 identical over 10 bases. Trimming took 4 bases from V and 2 from J; bases not matched to a gene: 6. The CDR3 is made up of 15 amino acids. Germline V gives CDR1 DFQATT, CDR2 SNEGSKA (reference sequence). CDR3 bases: TGCAGTGCTACTAGCCTAGCGGGGGACACAGATACGCAGTATTTT. Protein: CSATSLAGDTDTQYF.

This chain links TRBV12-3 or TRBV12-4 with TRBJ2-2, with D perhaps TRBD2 (6 bases). The V end lost 7 bases, the J end lost 3 bases, and 15 bases lay between the germline ends. The length of the CDR3 is 15 residues. The CDR3 sequence is CASNSVGGYTGELFF. The CDR3 DNA reads as TGTGCCAGCAACTCGGTGGGAGGCTACACCGGGGAGCTGTTTTTT.

This clonotype was seen ten or more times. This rearrangement joins TRBV12-3 or TRBV12-4 to TRBJ1-1; D is undetermined. The CDR3 has 14 residues. Trimming shortened V by 6 bases and J by 1 base, and 12 bases separated the two germline ends. CDR3 sequence: CASRLGVENTEAFF. The CDR3 DNA sequence: TGTGCCAGCAGGCTCGGGGTCGAGAACACTGAAGCTTTCTTT.

This clonotype was seen a few times. This chain connects TRBV5-1 to TRBJ1-1; TRBD1 aligns across 9 bases. Per the germline V gene, CDR1 is SGHRS and CDR2 is YFSETQ. With 3 bases clipped from V and 2 bases from J, the junction kept 2 bases outside the gene matches. This CDR3 contains 14 residues. In DNA, the CDR3 is TGCGCCAGCAGCTGGACAGGGGATAACACTGAAGCTTTCTTT. As protein: CASSWTGDNTEAFF.

In this sample, this clonotype turned up a few times. V and J are TRBV5-1 and TRBJ1-1, with D possibly TRBD1 on 6 matching bases. The CDR3 is made up of 15 amino acids. Between the trimmed V and J ends, which lost 3 bases and 2 bases, there was a span of 14 bases. CDR1 SGHRS and CDR2 YFSETQ come from the germline V gene. CDR3 bases: TGCGCCAGCAGCTCGAGCCCAGGGGCAAACACTGAAGCTTTCTTT. It codes for CASSSSPGANTEAFF.

The rearrangement uses TRBV7-2 and TRBJ2-3; 10 bases match TRBD2. The CDR3 has 16 residues. Germline CDR1 SGHTA, CDR2 FQGNSA. The V segment lost 3 bases and the J segment 6 bases; nucleotides outside the gene matches: 9. DNA of the CDR3: TGTGCCAGCAGCTTCACTAGCGGGGCCCCCCCGGATACGCAGTATTTT. It encodes CASSFTSGAPPDTQYF.

In this sample, this clonotype turned up a few times. The CDR3 protein is CSVGLDQETQYF. Written as DNA, the CDR3 is TGCAGCGTTGGGCTGGATCAAGAGACCCAGTACTTC. The chain joins TRBV29-1 to TRBJ2-5; D unclear. Germline CDR1 is SQVTM and CDR2 is ANQGSEA. The CDR3 runs to 12 residues. Trimming took 4 bases from V and 2 from J, leaving 8 bases between them.

This clonotype was seen only a few times. This chain links TRBV5-1 with TRBJ2-5; TRBD1 aligns across 7 bases. V lost 4 bases and J lost 4; bases outside the gene matches: 7. Germline loops: CDR1 SGHRS, CDR2 YFSETQ. The CDR3 has 14 residues. Here the CDR3 DNA reads TGCGCCAGCAGCAGTATTACAGGGGCAGAGACCCAGTACTTC. Translation: CASSSITGAETQYF. Complete variable domain (other parts from reference TRBV5-1 and TRBJ2-5): KAGVTQTPRYLIKTRGQQVTLSCSPISGHRSVSWYQQTPGQGLQFLFEYFSETQRNKGNFPGRFSGRQFSNSRSEMNVSTLELGDSALYLCASSSITGAETQYFGPGTRLLVL.

This clonotype showed up many times. The gene calls are TRBV5-1 and TRBJ1-2, with 9 bases matching TRBD1. Germline CDR1 is SGHRS and CDR2 is YFSETQ. The CDR3 extends over 14 amino acids. The trim removed 2 bases at V and 8 bases at J, leaving 7 bases unmatched. CDR3 loop: CASSFGQGIGGYTF. The CDR3 nucleotides read TGCGCCAGCAGCTTTGGACAGGGGATTGGGGGCTACACCTTC.

The chain joins TRBV30 to TRBJ2-5, with D possibly TRBD2 on 5 matching bases. The V and J ends lost 0 bases and 3 bases respectively, with 8 bases between them. Germline CDR1 is GTSNPN and CDR2 is SVGIG (reference sequence). The CDR3 loop spans 13 amino acids. Here the CDR3 reads CAWSVGAEETQYF. In DNA form, the CDR3 reads TGTGCCTGGAGTGTTGGAGCGGAAGAGACCCAGTACTTC.

This clonotype was seen many times. The V call is TRBV24-1, the J call TRBJ2-2, with 9 bases aligning to TRBD2. The CDR3 is 16 residues long. The ends lost 5 bases at V and 0 bases at J; junction bases unmatched: 3. The V gene's germline CDR1 is KGHDR and CDR2 SFDVKD. The CDR3 region has the DNA TGTGCCACCAGTGCGGGCGGGGGGGCGAACACCGGGGAGCTGTTTTTT. Its protein product is CATSAGGGANTGELFF.

The chain recombines TRBV9 with TRBJ2-1, with D possibly called TRBD1 or TRBD2 (5 bases each). CDR1 is SGDLS and CDR2 is YYNGEE in the germline V gene. Trimming stripped 3 bases from V and 11 bases from J, with 27 bases between. CDR3 size: 17 residues. CDR3 sequence reads: CASSATDTWDPSIKQFF. DNA for the CDR3: TGTGCCAGCAGCGCTACCGATACCTGGGACCCTTCCATTAAGCAGTTCTTC.

This clonotype showed up many times. The chain combines TRBV7-3 with TRBJ2-2, with 7 positions matching TRBD1. The germline CDR1 and CDR2 sequences are SGHTA and FQGTGA. Trimming took 2 bases from V and 4 from J; bases not matched to a gene: 7. The CDR3 consists of 16 residues. CDR3 sequence: CASSLAAGGRTGELFF. The CDR3 DNA is TGTGCCAGCAGCTTAGCGGCAGGGGGTCGCACCGGGGAGCTGTTTTTT. Filled out from reference TRBV7-3 and TRBJ2-2, the complete variable domain reads GAGVSQTPSNKVTEKGKYVELRCDPISGHTALYWYRQSLGQGPEFLIYFQGTGAADDSGLPNDRFFAVRPEGSVSTLKIQRTERGDSAVYLCASSLAAGGRTGELFFGEGSRLTVL.

This clonotype showed up many times. The chain employs TRBV4-1 and TRBJ2-7, with 7 positions matching TRBD2. The trim removed 4 bases at V and 1 base at J, leaving 4 bases unmatched. This CDR3 has 14 amino acids. Germline CDR1 MGHRA, CDR2 YSYEKL. The CDR3 sequence: CASSLRDYSYEQYF. The CDR3 coding sequence is TGCGCCAGCAGCCTAAGGGACTATTCCTACGAGCAGTACTTC.

The CDR3 bases are TGTGCCAGCAGCGCCCTTGGGACAGGGTACACAGATACGCAGTATTTT. It translates to CASSALGTGYTDTQYF. J is TRBJ2-3 and V is TRBV7-9, with TRBD1 matching over 9 bases. The CDR3 has 16 residues. From germline, CDR1 is SEHNR and CDR2 FQNEAQ (reference sequence). V gave up 5 bases and J gave up 2 bases; unmatched junction bases: 8.

The rearrangement joins TRBV12-3 or TRBV12-4 to TRBJ2-2, with 9 bases lining up with TRBD2. The length of the CDR3 is 15 residues. V lost 6 bases, J lost 8 bases, and 10 bases stayed unmatched. The CDR3 DNA sequence: TGTGCCAGCAGCCTGACGACCGGACTAGCGGGGGAGCTGTTTTTT. Translated: CASSLTTGLAGELFF.

This chain connects TRBV12-3 or TRBV12-4 to TRBJ2-1; 13 bases are shared with TRBD2. With 6 bases clipped from V and 10 bases from J, the junction kept 9 bases outside the gene matches. The CDR3 extends over 15 amino acids. The CDR3 DNA follows: TGTGCCAGCAGCCAGGGACTAGCGGGATTTGGGGAGCAGTTCTTC. This sequence encodes CASSQGLAGFGEQFF.

This clonotype showed up many times. The V call is TRBV11-2, the J call TRBJ1-1; D unclear. The CDR3 length is 13 residues. Germline CDR1 and CDR2: SGHAT and FQNNGV. Between the trimmed V and J ends, which lost 4 bases and 4 bases, there was a span of 10 bases. CDR3 nucleotide sequence: TGTGCCAGCAGCTCCATCAGAGGCACTGAAGCTTTCTTT. This encodes CASSSIRGTEAFF.

This clonotype appeared a few times. The chain combines TRBV5-1 with TRBJ2-7; D is uncertain. CDR3 length: 14 amino acids. Trimming shortened V by 0 bases and J by 1 base, and 8 bases separated the two germline ends. Germline V gene sequence: CDR1 SGHRS, CDR2 YFSETQ. The CDR3 protein is CASSLAVISYEQYF. As DNA, the CDR3 is TGCGCCAGCAGCTTGGCAGTGATATCCTACGAGCAGTACTTC.

This chain uses TRBV5-1 with TRBJ2-2; 7 positions match TRBD1. The CDR3 is made up of 14 amino acids. Unmatched junction bases numbered 1, after V lost 1 base and J lost 4 bases. Germline V lookup: CDR1 SGHRS, CDR2 YFSETQ. CDR3 sequence reads: CASSLPGGTGELFF. CDR3 in DNA: TGCGCCAGCAGCTTGCCAGGGGGCACCGGGGAGCTGTTTTTT. The full variable domain, rest sourced from reference TRBV5-1 and TRBJ2-2, is KAGVTQTPRYLIKTRGQQVTLSCSPISGHRSVSWYQQTPGQGLQFLFEYFSETQRNKGNFPGRFSGRQFSNSRSEMNVSTLELGDSALYLCASSLPGGTGELFFGEGSRLTVL.

The V call is TRBV5-1, the J call TRBJ1-2, with D unclear. Trimming shortened V by 6 bases and J by 4 bases, and 16 bases separated the two germline ends. This CDR3 has 14 residues. Germline CDR1 is SGHRS and CDR2 is YFSETQ. CDR3 region: CASNTGEGGYGYTF. CDR3 DNA: TGCGCCAGCAATACTGGGGAGGGAGGCTATGGCTACACCTTC.

J is TRBJ1-2 and V is TRBV27; no firm D call. The CDR3 covers 14 residues. Germline V gives CDR1 MNHEY, CDR2 SMNVEV (reference sequence). V lost 4 bases and J lost 8, with 17 bases in between. In nucleotides, the CDR3 is TGTGCCAGCAGTTCTTTTCAGTCACCTGGAGGCTACACCTTC. Its translation is CASSSFQSPGGYTF.